The next 10 T cell receptor beta chains were all read from a single sample in a study of T-cell memory formation after mild COVID-19. In TCRdb, the 5' RACE reads were re-called with MiXCR into one record per CDR3 protein. The sample has 450,000 or so distinct CDR3 sequences; 20% are singletons. Sequences were obtained from PBMCs or a T cell subset sorted from them (not recorded which). Receptor source: an adult woman who had mild COVID-19 (a few samples of this study predate the infection). Cell type and time point are not known.

The chain links TRBV3-1 to TRBJ2-1, with 7 bases matching TRBD1. Unmatched junction bases numbered 12, after V lost 1 base and J lost 6 bases. Germline values: CDR1 LGHDT, CDR2 YNNKEL (reference sequence). This CDR3 is built from 17 residues. CDR3 bases: TGTGCCAGCAGCCAAGGGGGACACCGGGACAGAGGCAATGAGCAGTTCTTC. The encoded protein is CASSQGGHRDRGNEQFF.

This clonotype was observed a handful of times. The V and J genes are TRBV7-9 and TRBJ1-6; 10 bases are shared with TRBD1. There are 16 residues in the CDR3. Germline loops: CDR1 SEHNR, CDR2 FQNEAQ (reference sequence). The ends lost 1 base at V and 10 bases at J; junction bases unmatched: 7. CDR3 nucleotide sequence: TGTGCCAGCAGCTTAGGGGACAGGGGCCCCGACTCACCCCTCCACTTT. Amino acid sequence: CASSLGDRGPDSPLHF. The complete variable domain, with remaining parts taken from reference TRBV7-9 and TRBJ1-6, reads DTGVSQNPRHKITKRGQNVTFRCDPISEHNRLYWYRQTLGQGPEFLTYFQNEAQLEKSRLLSDRFSAERPKGSFSTLEIQRTEQGDSAMYLCASSLGDRGPDSPLHFGNGTRLTVT.

This clonotype occurred a few times. Germline is not matched at one junction end, which may reflect a read error. The chain recombines TRBV7-9 with TRBJ2-3, with D tentatively TRBD2 (6 bases). This CDR3 region has 14 residues. Germline V gene sequence: CDR1 SEHNR, CDR2 FQNEAQ (reference sequence). This CDR3 is CATSGLRSTDTQYF. The CDR3 DNA is TGTGCCACCAGCGGGCTGCGGAGCACAGATACGCAGTATTTT.

A few counts support this clonotype. The chain links TRBV6-5 to TRBJ1-2; the match to TRBD1 covers 10 bases. Germline V gives CDR1 MNHEY, CDR2 SVGAGI. V gave up 6 bases and J gave up 4 bases; unmatched junction bases: 8. The CDR3 is made up of 15 amino acids. The CDR3 here is CASRPGTGVGYGYTF. In nucleotides, the CDR3 is TGTGCCAGCAGACCCGGGACAGGGGTCGGCTATGGCTACACCTTC.

There are a few counts of this clonotype. The chain recombines TRBV7-6 with TRBJ2-7; 9 bases fit TRBD1. V dropped 1 base and J dropped 5; count of bases not matched to a gene: 3. Germline values: CDR1 SGHVS, CDR2 FNYEAQ. The CDR3 runs to 14 residues. Written as DNA, the CDR3 is TGTGCCAGCAGCTTAGGGACAGGGGAACACGAGCAGTACTTC. Protein: CASSLGTGEHEQYF.

The chain couples TRBV5-1 to TRBJ2-5, with D maybe TRBD1 (6 bases). CDR3 length: 14 residues. Germline lookup yields CDR1 SGHRS and CDR2 YFSETQ. The V end was cut by 3 bases, the J end by 5 bases, with 14 bases between. The DNA for the CDR3 is TGCGCCAGCAGCTCCCCAGGGGCTGAGGAGACCCAGTACTTC. Residues: CASSSPGAEETQYF.

This chain joins TRBV9 and TRBJ2-2; D not resolved. V shed 2 bases and J shed 4 bases, with 9 bases lying between them. Germline V gene data show CDR1 as SGDLS and CDR2 as YYNGEE. This CDR3 is built from 14 residues. This CDR3 is CASSVAQSTGELFF. The CDR3 region has the DNA TGTGCCAGCAGCGTGGCGCAGTCCACCGGGGAGCTGTTTTTT.

Only a few counts were recorded for this clonotype. The chain carries TRBV6-2 or TRBV6-3 and TRBJ1-1; D gene unclear. Germline V gene sequence: CDR1 MNHEY, CDR2 SVGEGT. Trimming pared 4 bases from V and 0 bases from J, leaving 12 bases between. The CDR3 runs 15 residues. In nucleotides, the CDR3 is TGTGCCAGCAGTTTCTTTGGAGGTATGAACACTGAAGCTTTCTTT. Protein sequence: CASSFFGGMNTEAFF.

This clonotype turned up a few times. J is TRBJ2-2 and V is TRBV7-9; 9 nucleotides match TRBD2. The V and J ends lost 4 bases and 6 bases, in that order; junction bases with no gene match: 6. Germline CDR1 reads SEHNR; CDR2 reads FQNEAQ (reference sequence). This CDR3 contains 15 residues. Here the CDR3 reads CASSSLAGISGELFF. CDR3 coding DNA: TGTGCCAGCAGCTCCCTAGCGGGAATCTCCGGGGAGCTGTTTTTT.

This clonotype was detected only a few times. The chain carries TRBV9 and TRBJ2-7; tentative D call: TRBD1 (5 bases). The ends were cut back, 0 bases at V and 2 bases at J, with 12 bases in the middle. In germline, CDR1 is SGDLS, CDR2 YYNGEE. CDR3 size: 15 residues. The CDR3 DNA is TGTGCCAGCAGCGTAGGGGGCTCAGGGCCCTACGAGCAGTACTTC. Amino acids: CASSVGGSGPYEQYF.